Listed below are T cell receptor beta chains from one sample, sequenced in a study of Ad26.COV2.S vaccination and SARS-CoV-2 variants. This table comes from immunoSEQ multiplex PCR, and its TCRdb copy is limited to in-frame clones, with some not included. The table records approximately 340,000 clones, approximately 84% of them present only once. The sequenced sample was peripheral blood, obtained in a trial of Ad26.COV2.S vaccine versus placebo. All receptors derive from a person between 18 and 65 years old who received the Ad26.COV2.S COVID-19 vaccine or a placebo. CDR3s include the opening cysteine and the closing phenylalanine or tryptophan. D genes are given only for firm matches. For some rows the clone size is stated as once, few or many, or as a class when expanded; others skip it.

j_gene | d_gene | v_gene | abundance | CDR3nt | CDR3aa
TRBJ2-7 | NA | TRBV21-1 | NA | TGTGCCAGCAGGGGAGGGGGCGAGAAAAAGACTAGCTACGAGCAGTACTTC | CASRGGGEKKTSYEQYF
TRBJ2-7 | TRBD2 | TRBV4-1 | NA | TGCGCCAGCAGCCAAGCCCTAGCGGGACCCTACGAGCAGTACTTC | CASSQALAGPYEQYF
TRBJ2-7 | TRBD2 | TRBV3-1/TRBV3-2 | NA | TGTGCCAGCAGCCAAGATCGGGATAGCGGGGGGCTGAGGAGGTACGAGCAGTACTTC | CASSQDRDSGGLRRYEQYF
TRBJ2-1 | NA | TRBV7-8 | NA | TGTGCCAGCCTCTTCGGGACACCCTACAATGAGCAGTTCTTC | CASLFGTPYNEQFF
TRBJ2-5 | TRBD1 | TRBV27 | NA | TGTGCCAGCACCCTCCGGGGACAGGGAGGGGAGACCCAGTACTTC | CASTLRGQGGETQYF
TRBJ2-1 | NA | TRBV7-9 | once | TGTGCCAGCAGCCCCGGGATCGACAATGAGCAGTTCTTC | CASSPGIDNEQFF
TRBJ2-2 | NA | TRBV11-2 | NA | TGTGCCAGCAGCTTAATGGGGGGCGCTTACGGGGAGCTGTTTTTT | CASSLMGGAYGELFF
TRBJ1-3 | NA | TRBV6-6 | NA | TGTGCCAGCAGTCAGGGCAACTTGATATTCTCTGGAAACACCATATATTTT | CASSQGNLIFSGNTIYF
TRBJ2-1 | TRBD2 | TRBV23-1 | NA | TGCGCCAGCAGTCTAGGACTAGCGGGATTGGAGCAGTTCTTC | CASSLGLAGLEQFF
TRBJ2-4 | NA | TRBV7-8 | NA | TGTGCCAGCAGCTTAGCATCTACGACAGCCAAAAACATTCAGTACTTC | CASSLASTTAKNIQYF
TRBJ1-4 | NA | TRBV11-3 | NA | TGTGCCAGCAGCTTAGATTCAGGACAGTGCTCAACTAATGAAAAACTGTTTTTT | CASSLDSGQCSTNEKLFF
TRBJ2-1 | TRBD1 | TRBV9 | few | TGTGCCAGCAGCGAAGGTGGGGACAGGCGTAGCTCCTACAATGAGCAGTTCTTC | CASSEGGDRRSSYNEQFF
TRBJ2-1 | TRBD2 | TRBV5-1 | NA | TGCGCCAGCAGCTTCGGTTGGCTAGCGGGCACATACAATGAGCAGTTCTTC | CASSFGWLAGTYNEQFF
TRBJ2-7 | NA | TRBV15 | many | TGTGCCACCTCTCCGACTATATTGTCCTACGAGCAGTACTTC | CATSPTILSYEQYF
TRBJ2-4 | TRBD2 | TRBV4-3 | NA | TGCGCCAGCAGCCAAGGCCTGACGGGGGGGCCGATGTCCAAAAACATTCAGTACTTC | CASSQGLTGGPMSKNIQYF
TRBJ2-7 | TRBD1 | TRBV28 | NA | TGTGCCAGCAGTTTGTTAGGGACAGGTGACTCCTACGAGCAGTACTTC | CASSLLGTGDSYEQYF
TRBJ2-1 | NA | TRBV5-6 | NA | TGTGCCAGCAGCTTGGGCGCGAGCTCCTACAATGAGCAGTTCTTC | CASSLGASSYNEQFF
TRBJ1-5 | TRBD1 | TRBV19 | once | TGTGCCAGTAGTGTCGGGACAGGGGGTTATCAGCCCCAGCATTTT | CASSVGTGGYQPQHF
TRBJ1-5 | NA | TRBV2 | NA | TGTGCCAGCAGTGATGTGCATAATCAGCCCCAGCATTTT | CASSDVHNQPQHF
TRBJ2-7 | TRBD2 | TRBV27 | NA | TGTGCCAGCAGTTGGGCGGGGGTAGGCTCCTACGAGCAGTACTTC | CASSWAGVGSYEQYF
TRBJ1-1 | TRBD1 | TRBV2 | NA | TGTGCCAGCAGTGGAGACAGGGGGAGTGAAGCTTTCTTT | CASSGDRGSEAFF
TRBJ2-7 | NA | TRBV5-6 | once | TGTGCCAGCAGCTTTGGACACACATACGAGCAGTACTTC | CASSFGHTYEQYF
TRBJ2-1 | TRBD2 | TRBV6-2/TRBV6-3 | few | TGTGCCAGCAGACCTAGCGGGAAGGGCAATGAGCAGTTCTTC | CASRPSGKGNEQFF
TRBJ1-2 | TRBD1 | TRBV7-9 | NA | TGTGCCAGCAGCTTAGTACAGGGGACCGGCTACACCTTC | CASSLVQGTGYTF
TRBJ1-5 | NA | TRBV19 | NA | TGTGCCAGTAGCTCCCCCGGTAGCAATCAGCCCCAGCATTTT | CASSSPGSNQPQHF
TRBJ2-6 | NA | TRBV27 | NA | TGTGCCAGCAGTGTCGTCCCAGAGGCTATACCCTCTGGGGCCAACGTCCTGACTTTC | CASSVVPEAIPSGANVLTF
TRBJ1-1 | TRBD1 | TRBV12-3/TRBV12-4 | NA | TGTGCCAGCAGTCGGGACAGGGAAACTGAAGCTTTCTTT | CASSRDRETEAFF
TRBJ1-5 | NA | TRBV27 | NA | TGTGCCAGCAGTTTATGGCCGGAGGGCAATCAGCCCCAGCATTTT | CASSLWPEGNQPQHF
TRBJ2-7 | TRBD1 | TRBV15 | NA | TGTGCCACCAGCGGGGACAGGCGGACCTACGAGCAGTACTTC | CATSGDRRTYEQYF
TRBJ1-2 | NA | TRBV6-1 | NA | TGTGCCAGCAGTGAATCAGGGAGGTATGGCTACACCTTC | CASSESGRYGYTF
TRBJ2-3 | NA | TRBV30 | NA | TGTGCCTGGAGTATAACTAACCCTAGCACAGATACGCAGTATTTT | CAWSITNPSTDTQYF
TRBJ1-2 | NA | TRBV15 | NA | TGTGCCACCATCCCCGGGAGGGCCGGCAACTATGGCTACACCTTC | CATIPGRAGNYGYTF
TRBJ2-1 | NA | TRBV5-1 | NA | TGCGCCAGCAGCTACCCAGGGGATGAGCAGTTCTTC | CASSYPGDEQFF
TRBJ2-7 | TRBD2 | TRBV6-5 | NA | TGTGCCAGCAGCCCGGGACTAGCGGGATACGAGCAGTACTTC | CASSPGLAGYEQYF
TRBJ1-2 | NA | TRBV7-8 | NA | TGTGCCAGCAGCACCCGGACGGGGTATGGCTACACCTTC | CASSTRTGYGYTF
TRBJ2-7 | NA | TRBV9 | NA | TGTGCCAGCAGCGTAGGGCACCCGTCCTACGAGCAGTACTTC | CASSVGHPSYEQYF
TRBJ2-5 | NA | TRBV19 | NA | TGTGCCAGTAGTATATGGTTCCGGGGACAAGAGACCCAGTACTTC | CASSIWFRGQETQYF
TRBJ2-1 | NA | TRBV5-6 | NA | TGTGCCAGCAGCGATTTGGAGGGTTGGTACAATGAGCAGTTCTTC | CASSDLEGWYNEQFF
TRBJ1-4 | NA | TRBV7-2 | NA | TGTGCCAGCAGCTTATGGGCAGCTACAACTAATGAAAAACTGTTTTTT | CASSLWAATTNEKLFF
TRBJ2-3 | TRBD2 | TRBV20-1 | NA | TGCAGTGCTAGTATACTAGCGGGGGGGCCGAGCACAGATACGCAGTATTTT | CSASILAGGPSTDTQYF
TRBJ2-1 | TRBD1 | TRBV6-5 | NA | TGTGCCAGCAGTTCCCCCCAGGACAGGGGGCACAATGAGCAGTTCTTC | CASSSPQDRGHNEQFF
TRBJ1-1 | NA | TRBV9 | few | TGTGCCAGCAGCGTAGTGGCAGGGGAAGATAGTGAAGCTTTCTTT | CASSVVAGEDSEAFF
TRBJ2-1 | NA | TRBV27 | NA | TGTGCCAGCACCCAGCTGGGGGGGGCCAACAATGAGCAGTTCTTC | CASTQLGGANNEQFF
TRBJ2-1 | TRBD2 | TRBV11-2 | NA | TGTGCCAGCAGCTTGGGGACTAGCGGTCCGGGGGAGCAGTTCTTC | CASSLGTSGPGEQFF